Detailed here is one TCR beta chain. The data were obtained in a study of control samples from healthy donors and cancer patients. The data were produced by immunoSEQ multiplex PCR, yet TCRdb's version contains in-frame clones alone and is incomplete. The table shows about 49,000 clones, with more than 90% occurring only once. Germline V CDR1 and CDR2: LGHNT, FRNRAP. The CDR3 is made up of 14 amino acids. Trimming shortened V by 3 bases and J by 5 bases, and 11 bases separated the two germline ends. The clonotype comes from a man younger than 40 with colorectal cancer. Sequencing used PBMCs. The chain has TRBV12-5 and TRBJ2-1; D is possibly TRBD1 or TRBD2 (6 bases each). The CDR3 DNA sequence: TGTGCTAGTGGTTTCAGGAGGGGGGACAATGAGCAGTTCTTC. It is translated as CASGFRRGDNEQFF.